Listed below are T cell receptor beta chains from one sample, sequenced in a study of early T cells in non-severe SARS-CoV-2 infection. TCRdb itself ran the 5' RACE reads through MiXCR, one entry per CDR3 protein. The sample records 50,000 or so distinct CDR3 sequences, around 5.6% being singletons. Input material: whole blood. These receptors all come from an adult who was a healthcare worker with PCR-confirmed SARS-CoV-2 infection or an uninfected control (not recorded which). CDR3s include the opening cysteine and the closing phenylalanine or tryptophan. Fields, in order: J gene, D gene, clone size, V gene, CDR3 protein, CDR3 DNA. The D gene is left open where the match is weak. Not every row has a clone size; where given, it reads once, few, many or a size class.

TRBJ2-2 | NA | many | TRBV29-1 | CSALTGQELFF | TGCAGCGCCCTGACCGGTCAGGAGCTGTTTTTT
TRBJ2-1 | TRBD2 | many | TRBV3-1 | CASSRGLAGPNEQFF | TGTGCCAGCAGCCGGGGACTAGCGGGACCCAATGAGCAGTTCTTC
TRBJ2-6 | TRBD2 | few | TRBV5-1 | CTSSKASGGQGSGANVLTF | TGCACCAGCAGTAAGGCTAGCGGGGGGCAAGGCTCTGGGGCCAACGTCCTGACTTTC
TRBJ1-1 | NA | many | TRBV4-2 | CASRRTNTEAFF | TGTGCCAGCAGGCGGACGAACACTGAAGCTTTCTTT
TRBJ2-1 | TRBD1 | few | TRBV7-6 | CASSLAIQGGRMDEQFF | TGTGCCAGCAGCTTAGCCATACAGGGGGGTCGCATGGATGAGCAGTTCTTC
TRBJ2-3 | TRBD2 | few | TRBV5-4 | CASSRGGRAGDTDTQYF | TGTGCCAGCAGCCGTGGGGGTCGAGCGGGGGACACAGATACGCAGTATTTT
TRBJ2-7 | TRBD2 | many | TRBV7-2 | CASSLAGGPYEQYF | TGTGCCAGCAGCTTAGCGGGAGGGCCATACGAGCAGTACTTC
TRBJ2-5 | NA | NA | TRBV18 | CASSPANGQQTGTQYF | TGTGCCAGCTCACCGGCCAATGGACAGCAGACGGGGACCCAGTACTTC
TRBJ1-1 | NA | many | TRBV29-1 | CSVARANTEAFF | TGCAGCGTCGCTCGAGCGAACACTGAAGCTTTCTTT
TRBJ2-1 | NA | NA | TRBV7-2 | CASGVPADREDNEQFF | TGTGCCAGCGGAGTCCCGGCCGACAGGGAGGACAATGAGCAGTTCTTC